This is a list of T cell receptor beta chains from one sample in a study of blood T cell repertoires in COVID-19. Some clones are missing from TCRdb's copy, which holds only in-frame ones; the method was immunoSEQ multiplex PCR. The repertoire holds roughly 200,000 clones, roughly 89% seen once, with under 3% in the top ten. The sequencing input was PBMCs or T cells enriched from blood (not recorded which). The receptors derive from a woman aged 40 to 50 with acute COVID-19. Each CDR3 is given with its conserved first and last residue. The order of the fields is J gene, clone size, V gene, D gene, CDR3 protein, CDR3 DNA. The D gene is left open where the match is weak. Clone sizes are given selectively: once, few, many, or a class where the clone is expanded.

TRBJ2-7 NA TRBV11-2 TRBD1 CASSPPGQTYEQYF TGTGCCAGCAGCCCTCCGGGACAGACCTACGAGCAGTACTTC
TRBJ2-5 NA TRBV4-3 TRBD2 CASSRGGFETQYF TGCGCCAGCAGCCGGGGGGGTTTTGAGACCCAGTACTTC
TRBJ2-3 NA TRBV25-1 TRBD2 CASSGAGVEEDTQYF TGTGCCAGCAGTGGAGCGGGAGTAGAGGAAGATACGCAGTATTTT
TRBJ2-7 NA TRBV18 NA CASSPVAYEQYF TGTGCCAGCTCACCAGTCGCCTACGAGCAGTACTTC
TRBJ2-3 NA TRBV5-6 TRBD2 CASSLAGGPGYF TGTGCCAGCAGCTTAGCGGGGGGGCCTGGATATTTT
TRBJ2-5 NA TRBV11-2 TRBD2 CASSPPGLASQETQYF TGTGCCAGCAGCCCTCCGGGACTAGCGAGTCAAGAGACCCAGTACTTC
TRBJ2-7 NA TRBV19 TRBD1 CASSNSGGPAYEQYF TGTGCCAGTAGTAATTCAGGGGGTCCAGCCTACGAGCAGTACTTC
TRBJ1-3 NA TRBV3-1/TRBV3-2 NA CASSPHAVGNTIYF TGTGCCAGCAGCCCTCACGCGGTCGGAAACACCATATATTTT
TRBJ2-6 NA TRBV14 NA CASSQTGSPSGANVLTF TGTGCCAGCAGCCAAACGGGTTCCCCCTCTGGGGCCAACGTCCTGACTTTC
TRBJ2-1 NA TRBV10-1 TRBD1 CASSESKQGADNEQFF TGCGCCAGCAGTGAGTCTAAACAGGGGGCCGACAATGAGCAGTTCTTC
TRBJ2-7 NA TRBV11-3 NA CASAGGGREVAHTYEQYF TGTGCCAGCGCAGGCGGTGGCAGGGAGGTCGCCCATACCTACGAGCAGTACTTC
TRBJ1-6 NA TRBV7-3 TRBD1 CASSSTGVRNSPLHF TGTGCCAGCAGCTCCACAGGGGTGAGGAATTCACCCCTCCACTTT
TRBJ2-5 once TRBV15 TRBD2 CATSRGIAGAKETQYF TGTGCCACCAGCAGAGGCATAGCGGGAGCGAAGGAGACCCAGTACTTC
TRBJ2-7 few TRBV6-5 NA CASSPTGTYEQYF TGTGCCAGCAGTCCGACAGGAACCTACGAGCAGTACTTC
TRBJ2-1 NA TRBV4-1 TRBD2 CASSQAPAGGQSNEQFF TGCGCCAGCAGCCAAGCGCCAGCGGGGGGGCAGAGCAATGAGCAGTTCTTC
TRBJ2-5 NA TRBV11-2 NA CASSLGRALQETQYF TGTGCCAGCAGCTTAGGGCGGGCACTCCAAGAGACCCAGTACTTC
TRBJ1-4 NA TRBV30 NA CAWSVLGREKLFF TGTGCCTGGAGTGTATTGGGGAGGGAAAAACTGTTTTTT
TRBJ2-1 NA TRBV2 NA CASSGEYNEQFF TGTGCCAGCAGTGGGGAGTACAATGAGCAGTTCTTC
TRBJ2-7 NA TRBV7-9 NA CASSLASSRGNEQYF TGTGCCAGCAGCTTAGCGTCGAGTCGGGGGAACGAGCAGTACTTC
TRBJ2-7 NA TRBV18 TRBD1 CASSIGQGAYEQYF TGTGCCAGCTCCATCGGACAGGGGGCGTACGAGCAGTACTTC
TRBJ1-2 NA TRBV13 NA CASSLGLGGQAGYTF TGTGCCAGCAGCTTAGGCTTGGGGGGGCAGGCGGGCTACACCTTC
TRBJ1-1 NA TRBV7-2 TRBD1 CASSQQTGVNTEAFF TGTGCCAGCAGCCAACAGACAGGGGTGAACACTGAAGCTTTCTTT
TRBJ1-5 NA TRBV20-1 NA CSASQGPVLTNQPQHF TGCAGTGCTAGTCAGGGGCCCGTCCTTACCAATCAGCCCCAGCATTTT
TRBJ2-3 NA TRBV5-4 TRBD2 CASSPSGSRDTQYF TGTGCCAGCTCCCCTAGCGGGAGTAGGGATACGCAGTATTTT
TRBJ2-7 NA TRBV30 NA CAWSLKGGGLSYEQYF TGTGCCTGGAGTTTAAAAGGGGGGGGGCTCTCCTACGAGCAGTACTTC
TRBJ2-1 NA TRBV7-9 TRBD2 CASSSIASGRPGAYNEQFF TGTGCCAGCAGCTCAATCGCTAGCGGGAGGCCGGGGGCCTACAATGAGCAGTTCTTC
TRBJ1-5 NA TRBV28 TRBD1 CASSLQGFGQPQHF TGTGCCAGCAGTCTACAGGGGTTTGGACAGCCCCAGCATTTT
TRBJ2-3 NA TRBV2 NA CASSVLQGTSTDTQYF TGTGCCAGCAGTGTCTTACAGGGCACAAGCACAGATACGCAGTATTTT
TRBJ2-4 NA TRBV28 TRBD2 CASTGTTVAKNIQYF TGTGCCAGTACTGGGACTACCGTAGCCAAAAACATTCAGTACTTC
TRBJ2-7 NA TRBV12-3/TRBV12-4 TRBD1 CASTEGQYYEQYF TGTGCCAGCACCGAGGGACAGTACTACGAGCAGTACTTC
TRBJ2-2 NA TRBV18 TRBD2 CASSPGTSGTGELFF TGTGCCAGCTCACCGGGGACTAGCGGGACCGGGGAGCTGTTTTTT
TRBJ2-2 NA TRBV19 TRBD2 CASSINLRSGRGGELFF TGTGCCAGTAGTATAAACCTCCGTAGCGGGAGGGGCGGGGAGCTGTTTTTT
TRBJ2-3 once TRBV5-4 TRBD2 CASSAELAGGRDTQYF TGTGCCAGCAGCGCCGAACTAGCGGGGGGGCGCGATACGCAGTATTTT
TRBJ1-2 NA TRBV28 TRBD1 CASSLYRDRGSGYTF TGTGCCAGCAGTTTATATAGGGACAGGGGGTCTGGCTACACCTTC
TRBJ1-1 few TRBV25-1 NA CASSEYETGREAFF TGTGCCAGCAGTGAATATGAAACAGGGCGTGAAGCTTTCTTT
TRBJ2-3 NA TRBV18 TRBD2 CASSPPTSGWGSTDTQYF TGTGCCAGCTCACCACCGACTAGCGGATGGGGCTCCACAGATACGCAGTATTTT